One sample yielded the 5 T cell receptor beta chains listed below, sequenced in a study of OX40 agonist ivuxolimab in advanced cancers. Profiled with immunoSEQ multiplex PCR; TCRdb holds only in-frame clones, not every one. The table includes about 58,000 clones, 88% detected once. Here the sequenced sample was CD4+ or CD8+ T cells sorted from blood, taken in a trial of the OX40 agonist ivuxolimab. These receptors all stem from an adult with an advanced solid tumor such as melanoma, head and neck, liver or kidney cancer.

The CDR3 nucleotides are TGTGCCAGTAGTATAAACGGGAACACCGGGGAGCTGTTTTTT. It encodes CASSINGNTGELFF. V and J are TRBV19 and TRBJ2-2; D ambiguous. CDR1 LNHDA and CDR2 SQIVND come from the germline V gene (reference sequence). Trimming took 2 bases from V and 1 from J, leaving 5 bases between them. The CDR3 extends over 14 amino acids. The variable domain in full, completed from reference TRBV19 and TRBJ2-2, reads DGGITQSPKYLFRKEGQNVTLSCEQNLNHDAMYWYRQDPGQGLRLIYYSQIVNDFQKGDIAEGYSVSREKKESFPLTVTSAQKNPTAFYLCASSINGNTGELFFGEGSRLTVL.

This clone occurred a few times. The chain couples TRBV9 to TRBJ1-1; D is ambiguous. CDR3 length: 13 amino acids. CDR1 and CDR2 from the germline V gene are SGDLS and YYNGEE. With 0 bases removed from V and 3 bases from J, the gap between germline ends came to 6 bases. CDR3 in amino acids: CASSVGPDTEAFF. The CDR3, as DNA: TGTGCCAGCAGCGTAGGACCGGACACTGAAGCTTTCTTT.

V and J are TRBV7-9 and TRBJ1-2, with D uncertain. V was cut by 4 bases and J by 10 bases, with 10 bases left in between. The CDR3 covers 11 residues. The V gene's germline CDR1 is SEHNR and CDR2 FQNEAQ (reference sequence). Here the CDR3 reads CASSSENVYTF. CDR3 bases: TGTGCCAGCAGCTCCGAAAATGTCTACACCTTC.

This chain joins TRBV13 and TRBJ2-1; D unresolved. In germline, CDR1 is PRHDT, CDR2 FYEKMQ (reference sequence). Trimming stripped 1 base from V and 6 bases from J, with 10 bases between. The CDR3 runs to 14 residues. The chain's CDR3 is CASSLDYPVNEQFF. The CDR3, as DNA: TGTGCCAGCAGCTTAGACTATCCAGTCAATGAGCAGTTCTTC. The complete variable domain, with remaining parts taken from reference TRBV13 and TRBJ2-1, reads AAGVIQSPRHLIKEKRETATLKCYPIPRHDTVYWYQQGPGQDPQFLISFYEKMQSDKGSIPDRFSAQQFSDYHSELNMSSLELGDSALYFCASSLDYPVNEQFFGPGTRLTVL.

The V gene is TRBV5-4, the J gene TRBJ2-7, with 14 bases that match TRBD2. This CDR3 spans 15 amino acids. With V trimmed by 4 bases and J by 3 bases, 3 bases remained unmatched. In germline, CDR1 is SGHNT, CDR2 YYREEE (reference sequence). The CDR3 DNA follows: TGTGCCAGCAGCGAGGGACTAGCGGGAGTCTACGAGCAGTACTTC. Protein: CASSEGLAGVYEQYF.